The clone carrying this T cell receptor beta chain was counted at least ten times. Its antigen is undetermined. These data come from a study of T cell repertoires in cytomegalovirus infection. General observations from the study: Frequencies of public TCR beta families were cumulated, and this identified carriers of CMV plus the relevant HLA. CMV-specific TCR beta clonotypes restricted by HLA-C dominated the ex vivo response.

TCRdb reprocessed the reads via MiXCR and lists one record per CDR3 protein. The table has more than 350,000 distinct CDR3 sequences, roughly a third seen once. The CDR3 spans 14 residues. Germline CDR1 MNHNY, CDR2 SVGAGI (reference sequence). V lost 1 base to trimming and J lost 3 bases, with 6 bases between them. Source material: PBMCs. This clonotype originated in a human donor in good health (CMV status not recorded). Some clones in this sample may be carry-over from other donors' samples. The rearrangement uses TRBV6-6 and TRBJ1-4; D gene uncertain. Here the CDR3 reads CASSYLASNEKLFF. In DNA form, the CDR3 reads TGTGCCAGCAGTTACTTGGCTTCTAATGAAAAACTGTTTTTT.